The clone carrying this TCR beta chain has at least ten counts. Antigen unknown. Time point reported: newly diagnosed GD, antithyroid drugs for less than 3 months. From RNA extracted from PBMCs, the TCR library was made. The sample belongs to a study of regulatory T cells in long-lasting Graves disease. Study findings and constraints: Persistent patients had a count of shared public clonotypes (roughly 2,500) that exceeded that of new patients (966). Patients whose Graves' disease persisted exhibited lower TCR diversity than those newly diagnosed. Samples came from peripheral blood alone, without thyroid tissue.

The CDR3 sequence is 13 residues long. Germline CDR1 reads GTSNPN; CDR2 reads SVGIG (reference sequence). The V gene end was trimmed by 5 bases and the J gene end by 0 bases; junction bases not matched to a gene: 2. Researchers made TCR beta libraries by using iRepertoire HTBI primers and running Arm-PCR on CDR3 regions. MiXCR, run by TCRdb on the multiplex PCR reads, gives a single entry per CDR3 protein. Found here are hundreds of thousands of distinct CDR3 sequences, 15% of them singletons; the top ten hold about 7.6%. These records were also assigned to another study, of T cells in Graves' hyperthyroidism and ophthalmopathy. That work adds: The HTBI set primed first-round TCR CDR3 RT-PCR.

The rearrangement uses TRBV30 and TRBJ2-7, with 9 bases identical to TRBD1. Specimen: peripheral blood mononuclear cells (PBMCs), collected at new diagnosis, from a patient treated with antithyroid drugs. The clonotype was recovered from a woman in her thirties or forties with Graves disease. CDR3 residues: CAWGQGNSYEQYF. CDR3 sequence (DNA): TGTGCCTGGGGACAGGGGAACTCCTACGAGCAGTACTTC.